Listed below are T cell receptor beta chains from one sample, sequenced in a study of blood T cell repertoires in COVID-19. Assay: immunoSEQ multiplex PCR; the TCRdb copy retains only in-frame clones and omits some. The sample includes approximately 64,000 clones, approximately 80% of them seen just once. Sequenced: peripheral blood. The receptor set was obtained from a woman between 65 and 79 years old with acute or convalescent COVID-19. CDR3s include the opening cysteine and the closing phenylalanine or tryptophan. D genes are given only for firm matches. Size values are once, few and many counts, or a class for expanded clones, and some rows have none.

cdr3_nt cdr3_aa j_call d_call clone_size v_call
TGTGCCAGCTCACCGTTTGGGACTAGCGGGGTCCAAGAGACCCAGTACTTC CASSPFGTSGVQETQYF TRBJ2-5 TRBD2 . TRBV18
TGCGCCAGCAGACTAGCGGGGGACTACAATGAGCAGTTCTTC CASRLAGDYNEQFF TRBJ2-1 TRBD2 . TRBV10-2
TGTGCCAGCGGACGTGGGGTAGCGGGGAGGGGAGAGCAGTACTTC CASGRGVAGRGEQYF TRBJ2-7 TRBD2 . TRBV3-1/TRBV3-2
TGTGCCTGGAGTCAGAATAGCAATCAGCCCCAGCATTTT CAWSQNSNQPQHF TRBJ1-5 . few TRBV30
TGTGCCAGCAGTTACTTAATTGGACAGGGGTACTACGAGCAGTACTTC CASSYLIGQGYYEQYF TRBJ2-7 TRBD1 few TRBV6-2/TRBV6-3
TGTGCCAGCAGCACGACAGGGCGGGAAGGCTACACCTTC CASSTTGREGYTF TRBJ1-2 TRBD1 . TRBV7-9
TGTGCCAGCAGCTTAGATACCAGGACAGGGACCTACGAGCAGTACTTC CASSLDTRTGTYEQYF TRBJ2-7 TRBD1 . TRBV7-2
TGTGCCAGCAGTCGTCTGGGGGGGAACACTGAAGCTTTCTTT CASSRLGGNTEAFF TRBJ1-1 . . TRBV6-6
TGCGCCAGCAGGACAGAAACGAACACCGGGGAGCTGTTTTTT CASRTETNTGELFF TRBJ2-2 . . TRBV10-1
TGTGCCAGCAGTCCCGGACTAGCGGGGGGGCAGGGCGCAGATACGCAGTATTTT CASSPGLAGGQGADTQYF TRBJ2-3 TRBD2 . TRBV2
TGTGCCAGCAGCTCCCCCACCCGCGGGGTCGGTTCCTTT CASSSPTRGVGSF TRBJ1-1 . . TRBV6-2/TRBV6-3
TGCGCCAGCAGCTTGGGACAGGGGGGAGAGACCCAGTACTTC CASSLGQGGETQYF TRBJ2-5 TRBD1 . TRBV5-1
TGTGCTAGTGGTTTGGCCTCGTCCGAGCAGTTCTTC CASGLASSEQFF TRBJ2-1 . . TRBV12-5
TGTGCCAGTAGTACCTTCCCCAGACAGGAAGATGAAAAACTGTTTTTT CASSTFPRQEDEKLFF TRBJ1-4 . . TRBV19
TGTGCCAGCAGCTTCAGCGGGGGGGCTATTGCCGGGGAGCTGTTTTTT CASSFSGGAIAGELFF TRBJ2-2 TRBD2 . TRBV7-6